The sequence of this T cell receptor beta chain was determined in a study of T cell clusters in autoimmune cytopenias. About the study: TRB sequencing had a median approximately 50,000 reads and about 2,500 distinct clonotypes per sample.

TRB was amplified by touch-down multiplex PCR, primer pools A and B combined. TCRdb reanalyzed the multiplex PCR reads, giving one entry per CDR3 protein sequence and no DNA. The sample has more than 3,500 distinct CDR3 sequences. The CDR3 spans 16 residues. The germline CDR1 and CDR2 sequences are SGHTA and FQGNSA. TRB was amplified from about 250 ng of peripheral blood genomic DNA per sample. The sequence was obtained from a human donor with an autoimmune cytopenia or autoimmune hepatitis (not recorded which). The sample was peripheral blood. The J gene is TRBJ2-7, the V gene TRBV7-2; there is no DNA to check the TCRdb D call of TRBD1. CDR3 protein: CASSSDRGWSSYEQYF.